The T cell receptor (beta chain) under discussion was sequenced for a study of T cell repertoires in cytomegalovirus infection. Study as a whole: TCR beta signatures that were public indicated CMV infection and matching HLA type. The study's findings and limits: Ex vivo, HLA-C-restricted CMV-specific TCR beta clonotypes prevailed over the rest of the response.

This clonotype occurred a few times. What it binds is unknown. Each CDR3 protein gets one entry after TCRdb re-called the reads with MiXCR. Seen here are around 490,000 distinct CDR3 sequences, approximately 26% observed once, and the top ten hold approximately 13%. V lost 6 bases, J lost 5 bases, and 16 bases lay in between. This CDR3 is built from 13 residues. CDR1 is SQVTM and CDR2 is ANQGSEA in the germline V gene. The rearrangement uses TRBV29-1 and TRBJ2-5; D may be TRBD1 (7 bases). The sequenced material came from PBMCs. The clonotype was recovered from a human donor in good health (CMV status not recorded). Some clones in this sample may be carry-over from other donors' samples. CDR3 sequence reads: CSVTGSGRETQYF. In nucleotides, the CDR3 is TGCAGCGTGACAGGGTCGGGGAGGGAGACCCAGTACTTC.